This record looks at one T cell receptor beta chain sequence and its context. Its antigen is as yet unknown. From the reads, TCRdb called clonotypes with MiXCR, one entry per CDR3 protein. This sample carries under 850,000 distinct CDR3 sequences, approximately 33% of them seen once, and the ten largest clones take 18%. Germline CDR1 is MNHNS and CDR2 is SASEGT. The germline V and J ends were trimmed by 8 bases and 3 bases, with 14 bases remaining between them. This CDR3 has 13 residues. The data derive from a study of T cell repertoires in cytomegalovirus infection. This sample comprised cultured PBMCs, obtained from culture after CMV antigen stimulation. This chain connects TRBV6-1 to TRBJ2-7, with D possibly being TRBD1 (5 bases). The clonotype comes from a human donor in good health (CMV status not recorded). Some clones in this sample may be carry-over from other donors' samples. The CDR3 DNA reads as TGTGCCAGCCACCGTGACAGATACTACGAGCAGTACTTC. This encodes CASHRDRYYEQYF.